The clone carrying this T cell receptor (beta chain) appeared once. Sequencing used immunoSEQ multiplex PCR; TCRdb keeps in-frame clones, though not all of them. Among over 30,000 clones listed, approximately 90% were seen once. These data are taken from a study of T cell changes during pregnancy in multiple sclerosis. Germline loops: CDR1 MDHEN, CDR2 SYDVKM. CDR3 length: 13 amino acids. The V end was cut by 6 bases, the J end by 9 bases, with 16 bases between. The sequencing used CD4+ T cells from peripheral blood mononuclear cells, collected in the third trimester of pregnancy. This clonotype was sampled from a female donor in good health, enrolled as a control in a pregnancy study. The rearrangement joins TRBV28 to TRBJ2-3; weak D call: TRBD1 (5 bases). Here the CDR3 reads CASSRPASGTQYF. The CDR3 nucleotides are TGTGCCAGCAGCCGTCCTGCCTCAGGGACGCAGTATTTT. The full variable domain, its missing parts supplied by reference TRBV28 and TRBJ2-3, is DVKVTQSSRYLVKRTGEKVFLECVQDMDHENMFWYRQDPGLGLRLIYFSYDVKMKEKGDIPEGYSVSREKKERFSLILESASTNQTSMYLCASSRPASGTQYFGPGTRLTVL.